A selection of T cell receptor beta chains follows, all from one sample in a study of identical twins. TCRdb independently ran MiXCR on the 5' RACE reads; one entry per CDR3 protein. Among under 250,000 distinct CDR3 sequences listed, approximately 9% were seen once. The material sequenced was memory (CD45RO+) T cells sorted from blood. The source is a young woman in good health. The conserved cysteine and the conserved F or W are not part of the CDR3 here. Each record gives: J gene, V gene, CDR3 protein.

j_gene: TRBJ1-1
v_gene: TRBV20-1
CDR3aa: SARRPGMNTEAF

j_gene: TRBJ2-1
v_gene: TRBV10-3
CDR3aa: AISEAVAYNEQF

j_gene: TRBJ2-5
v_gene: TRBV6-2/TRBV6-3
CDR3aa: ASSYGGGFQETQY

j_gene: TRBJ1-4
v_gene: TRBV5-1
CDR3aa: ATCPSSPEGEKLF

j_gene: TRBJ2-6
v_gene: TRBV10-1
CDR3aa: ASSEFRTNSGANVLT

j_gene: TRBJ2-6
v_gene: TRBV27
CDR3aa: ASSFLGALNVLT

j_gene: TRBJ2-5
v_gene: TRBV28
CDR3aa: ASKSAGSLETQY

j_gene: TRBJ2-2
v_gene: TRBV10-2
CDR3aa: ATTGVAGGGTGELF

j_gene: TRBJ2-1
v_gene: TRBV7-2
CDR3aa: ASSWFPDFYNEQF

j_gene: TRBJ1-3
v_gene: TRBV10-3
CDR3aa: AISEVRGVTGNTIY

j_gene: TRBJ1-1
v_gene: TRBV12-3/TRBV12-4
CDR3aa: ASTFFSEAF

j_gene: TRBJ1-2
v_gene: TRBV7-2
CDR3aa: ASSRNRGGGYT

j_gene: TRBJ1-1
v_gene: TRBV29-1
CDR3aa: SVVRLNTEAF

j_gene: TRBJ2-3
v_gene: TRBV5-1
CDR3aa: ASSLEGTGAPDTQY

j_gene: TRBJ2-3
v_gene: TRBV5-1
CDR3aa: ASSLATAGVVDTQY

j_gene: TRBJ2-1
v_gene: TRBV2
CDR3aa: ASRALGGSYNEQF

j_gene: TRBJ2-5
v_gene: TRBV3-1
CDR3aa: ASSHGLAETQY

j_gene: TRBJ2-7
v_gene: TRBV20-1
CDR3aa: SARDPYEQY